This T cell receptor (beta chain) was captured by sequencing in a study of blood T cell repertoires in COVID-19. The V gene end was trimmed by 6 bases and the J gene end by 6 bases; junction bases not matched to a gene: 12. Germline values: CDR1 PRHDT, CDR2 FYEKMQ (reference sequence). The CDR3 consists of 15 residues. This clone turned up a few times. Repertoires were generated with immunoSEQ multiplex PCR, while TCRdb's copy carries only in-frame clones and drops some. The sample has tens of thousands of clones, about 84% seen once; the top ten hold around 9.1%. The sequenced sample consisted of peripheral blood. The receptor was derived from a man in his 60s with acute or convalescent COVID-19. V gene TRBV13 combines with J gene TRBJ1-2; TRBD1 matches at 8 bases. The CDR3 reads CASSQTTGGSDGYTF. The CDR3 DNA is TGTGCCAGCAGTCAAACTACAGGGGGGTCTGATGGCTACACCTTC.